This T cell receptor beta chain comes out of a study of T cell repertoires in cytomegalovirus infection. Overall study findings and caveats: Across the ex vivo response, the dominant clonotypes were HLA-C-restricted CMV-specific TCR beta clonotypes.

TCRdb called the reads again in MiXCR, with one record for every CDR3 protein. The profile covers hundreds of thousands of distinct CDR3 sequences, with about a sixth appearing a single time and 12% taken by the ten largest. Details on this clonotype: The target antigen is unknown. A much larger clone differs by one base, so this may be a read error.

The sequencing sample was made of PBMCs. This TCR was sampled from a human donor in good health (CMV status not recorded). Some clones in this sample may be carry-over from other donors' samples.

The CDR3 nucleotides read TGTGCCAGCAGCTTAGCGACCATCAATGAGCAGTTCTTC. Its protein is CASSLATINEQFF. The chain couples TRBV7-4 to TRBJ2-1; D gene unclear. CDR3 length: 13 residues. V was shortened by 0 bases and J by 6 bases, with 6 bases between the two germline ends. The germline gives CDR1 SGHVT, CDR2 SQSDAQ. Full variable domain (missing parts from reference TRBV7-4 and TRBJ2-1): GAGVSQSPRYKVAKRGRDVALRCDSISGHVTLYWYRQTLGQGSEVLTYSQSDAQRDKSGRPSGRFSAERPERSVSTLKIQRTEQGDSAVYLCASSLATINEQFFGPGTRLTVL.